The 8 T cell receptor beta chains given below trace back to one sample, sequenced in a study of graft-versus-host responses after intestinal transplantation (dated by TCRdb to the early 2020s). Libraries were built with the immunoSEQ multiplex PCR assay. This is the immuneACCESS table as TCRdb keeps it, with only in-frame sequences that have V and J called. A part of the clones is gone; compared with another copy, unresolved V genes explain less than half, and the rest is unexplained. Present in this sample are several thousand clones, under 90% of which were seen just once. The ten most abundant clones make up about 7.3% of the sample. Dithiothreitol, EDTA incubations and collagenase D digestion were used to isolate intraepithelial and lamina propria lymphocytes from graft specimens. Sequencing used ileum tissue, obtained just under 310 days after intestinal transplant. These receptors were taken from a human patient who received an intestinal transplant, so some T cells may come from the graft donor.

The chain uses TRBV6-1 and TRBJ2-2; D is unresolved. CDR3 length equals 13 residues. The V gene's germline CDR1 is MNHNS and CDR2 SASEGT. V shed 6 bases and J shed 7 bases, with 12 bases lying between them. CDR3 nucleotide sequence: TGTGCCAGCAGGCCCCAGGACGTCGGGGAGCTGTTTTTT. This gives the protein CASRPQDVGELFF.

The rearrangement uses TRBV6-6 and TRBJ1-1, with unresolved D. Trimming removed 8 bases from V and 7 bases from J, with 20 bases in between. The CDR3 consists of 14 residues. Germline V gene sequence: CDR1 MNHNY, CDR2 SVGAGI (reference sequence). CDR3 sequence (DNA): TGTGCCAGCGGAGATTGGAGTCAGACGGATGAAGCTTTCTTT. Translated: CASGDWSQTDEAFF.

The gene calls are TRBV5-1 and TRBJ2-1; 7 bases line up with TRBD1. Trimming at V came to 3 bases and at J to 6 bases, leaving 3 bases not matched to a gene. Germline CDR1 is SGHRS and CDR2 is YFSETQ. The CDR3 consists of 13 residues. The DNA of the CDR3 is TGCGCCAGCAGCTCCAACAGGGGCAATGAGCAGTTCTTC. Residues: CASSSNRGNEQFF.

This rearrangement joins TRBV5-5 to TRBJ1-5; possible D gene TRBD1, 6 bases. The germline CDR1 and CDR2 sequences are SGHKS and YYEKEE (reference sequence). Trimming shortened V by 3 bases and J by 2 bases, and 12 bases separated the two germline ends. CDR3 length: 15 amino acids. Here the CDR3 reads CASSYNGGRNQPQHF. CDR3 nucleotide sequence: TGTGCCAGCAGCTATAATGGGGGCCGCAATCAGCCCCAGCATTTT.

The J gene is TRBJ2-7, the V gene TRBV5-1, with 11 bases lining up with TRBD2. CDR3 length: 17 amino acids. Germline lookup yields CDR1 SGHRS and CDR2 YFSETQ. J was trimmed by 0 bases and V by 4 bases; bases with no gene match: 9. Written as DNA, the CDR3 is TGCGCCAGCAGCACCGGACTAGCGGGCGCTAGCTCCTACGAGCAGTACTTC. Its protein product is CASSTGLAGASSYEQYF.

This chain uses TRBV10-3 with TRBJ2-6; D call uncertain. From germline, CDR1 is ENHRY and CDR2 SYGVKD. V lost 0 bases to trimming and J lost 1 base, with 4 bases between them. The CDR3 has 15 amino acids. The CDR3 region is CAISESASGANVLTF. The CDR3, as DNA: TGTGCCATCAGTGAGTCCGCATCTGGGGCCAACGTCCTGACTTTC.

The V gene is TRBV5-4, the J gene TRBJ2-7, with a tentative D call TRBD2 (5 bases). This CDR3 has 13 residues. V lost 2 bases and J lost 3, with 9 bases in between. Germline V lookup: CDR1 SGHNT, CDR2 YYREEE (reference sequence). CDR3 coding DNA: TGTGCCAGCAGCTTCGGGAACGACTACGAGCAGTACTTC. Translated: CASSFGNDYEQYF.

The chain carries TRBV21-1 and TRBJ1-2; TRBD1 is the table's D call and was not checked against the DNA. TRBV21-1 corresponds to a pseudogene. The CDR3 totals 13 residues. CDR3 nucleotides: TGTGCCAGCAGCAAAACCAGGGTAGGCGGCTACACCTTC. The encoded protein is CASSKTRVGGYTF.